Presented here are 22 T cell receptor beta chains from one specimen sequenced in a study of monozygotic twins with inflammatory bowel disease. Each CDR3 protein gets one entry in TCRdb, which reprocessed the 5' RACE reads and gives no DNA. The data show more than 300,000 distinct CDR3 sequences, and the top ten clones hold roughly 2.6%. The sequenced material came from blood. The receptors were gathered from a human donor with ulcerative colitis or Crohn's disease, or a healthy co-twin of an affected twin (not recorded which).

This sequence joins TRBV11-2 and TRBJ1-1; without DNA, the TCRdb call of TRBD1 cannot be checked. Germline CDR1 and CDR2: SGHAT and FQNNGV. This CDR3 spans 17 amino acids. This CDR3 reads CASSLFGDGKLNTEAFF.

The chain has TRBV7-2 and TRBJ1-3. The CDR3 loop spans 16 amino acids. The germline V gene has CDR1 SGHTA and CDR2 FQGNSA. The CDR3 here is CASSSNTGTSGNTIYF.

J is TRBJ2-5 and V is TRBV5-6; TCRdb returns TRBD1, unconfirmable since there is no DNA. The CDR3 consists of 19 residues. The germline CDR1 and CDR2 sequences are SGHDT and YYEEEE. The CDR3 reads CASSLGGIDRGRYQETQYF.

The chain links TRBV9 to TRBJ1-2; TCRdb calls TRBD1, which cannot be checked without DNA. The CDR3 sequence is 15 residues long. Germline values: CDR1 SGDLS, CDR2 YYNGEE. This chain's CDR3 is CASSVWTADVGGYTF. Combining the CDR3 with reference TRBV9 and TRBJ1-2 gives the whole variable domain DSGVTQTPKHLITATGQRVTLRCSPRSGDLSVYWYQQSLDQGLQFLIQYYNGEERAKGNILERFSAQQFPDLHSELNLSSLELGDSALYFCASSVWTADVGGYTFGSGTRLTVV.

This chain joins TRBV6-1 and TRBJ2-1; TCRdb's D gene call, TRBD2, goes unchecked for lack of DNA. CDR1 MNHNS and CDR2 SASEGT come from the germline V gene. There are 15 residues in the CDR3. This CDR3 reads CASTTAGTSPNEQFF.

CDR3 sequence: CASRKQGSNEKLFF. This chain connects TRBV5-5 to TRBJ1-4; TCRdb's D call, TRBD1, is unchecked because there is no DNA. Looked up from germline, CDR1 is SGHKS and CDR2 is YYEKEE (reference sequence). The CDR3 has 14 amino acids.

This chain connects TRBV3-1 to TRBJ1-2. The CDR3 totals 17 residues. Germline CDR1 is LGHDT and CDR2 is YNNKEL (reference sequence). CDR3 region: CASSQEPFRQGIYGYTF.

The chain recombines TRBV3-1 with TRBJ2-6; the D gene TCRdb calls, TRBD1, cannot be checked with no DNA. The CDR3 covers 16 residues. Per the germline V gene, CDR1 is LGHDT and CDR2 is YNNKEL (reference sequence). CDR3: CASEPTGMLGANVLTF.

The chain uses TRBV20-1 and TRBJ2-5; TCRdb proposes TRBD1, but this gene call is untestable without DNA. Germline assignment: CDR1 DFQATT and CDR2 SNEGSKA (reference sequence). CDR3 size: 15 residues. The CDR3 protein is CSARDYLGGSETQYF.

This chain links TRBV4-2 with TRBJ2-5; TCRdb's D gene call, TRBD2, goes unchecked for lack of DNA. The CDR3 consists of 18 residues. Germline V gives CDR1 LGHNA, CDR2 YNFKEQ. Here the CDR3 reads CASSQGLAGGPGLETQYF.

This chain connects TRBV5-1 to TRBJ2-6; TCRdb names TRBD2, which stays unverified in the absence of DNA. Germline CDR1 reads SGHRS; CDR2 reads YFSETQ. The CDR3 sequence is 15 residues long. The CDR3 loop is CASSPTGPWANVLTF.

The chain uses TRBV9 and TRBJ1-1; the TCRdb D gene call, TRBD1, has no DNA to confirm it. From germline, CDR1 is SGDLS and CDR2 YYNGEE. The CDR3 runs 15 residues. The CDR3: CASSVWGHGGGEAFF.

V usage is TRBV5-4 and J usage is TRBJ2-7; TCRdb picks TRBD1, but there is no DNA to check that call. The CDR3 extends over 13 amino acids. Germline assignment: CDR1 SGHNT and CDR2 YYREEE (reference sequence). The chain's CDR3 is CASSTSQGSEQYF.

This chain joins TRBV5-1 and TRBJ2-3; TCRdb's assignment of TRBD2 cannot be checked, as there is no DNA. The CDR3 runs 17 residues. Germline assignment: CDR1 SGHRS and CDR2 YFSETQ. CDR3 in amino acids: CASSAILAGGITDTQYF.

The chain uses TRBV4-3 and TRBJ1-2; there is no DNA to check the TCRdb D call of TRBD1. CDR3 length: 15 amino acids. Germline V lookup: CDR1 LGHNA, CDR2 YSLEER. This CDR3 is CASSQLLTGDYGYTF.

The chain joins TRBV12-5 to TRBJ2-3. This CDR3 is 18 amino acids long. Germline V gene sequence: CDR1 LGHNT, CDR2 FRNRAP. The CDR3 sequence is CASGLVKDGETRTDTQYF.

The V and J genes are TRBV5-1 and TRBJ2-5; TCRdb outputs TRBD2, but without DNA this stays unchecked. The CDR3 has 15 residues. Germline lookup yields CDR1 SGHRS and CDR2 YFSETQ. CDR3 sequence: CASIPSGGAKETQYF.

The V gene is TRBV7-9, the J gene TRBJ2-7. This CDR3 has 15 amino acids. Germline assignment: CDR1 SEHNR and CDR2 FQNEAQ (reference sequence). The CDR3 here is CASSIAGWDSYEQYF.

CDR3 loop: CASSLVPAGGPNEQFF. The chain links TRBV5-5 to TRBJ2-1; the D gene TCRdb calls, TRBD2, cannot be checked with no DNA. The germline CDR1 and CDR2 sequences are SGHKS and YYEKEE (reference sequence). This CDR3 has 16 amino acids.

The genes are TRBV20-1 and TRBJ2-2; TCRdb's D gene call, TRBD2, goes unchecked for lack of DNA. Germline V gene data show CDR1 as DFQATT and CDR2 as SNEGSKA (reference sequence). CDR3 length equals 15 residues. CDR3 protein: CSASGLATGTGELFF.

The chain recombines TRBV4-1 with TRBJ2-3; the D gene TCRdb calls, TRBD1, cannot be checked with no DNA. Germline CDR1 is MGHRA and CDR2 is YSYEKL. This CDR3 comprises 16 residues. This CDR3 reads CASSPKEGVSTDTQYF.

The rearrangement joins TRBV29-1 to TRBJ2-6. The CDR3 loop spans 14 amino acids. In germline, CDR1 is SQVTM, CDR2 ANQGSEA. The CDR3 protein is CSVLVVSGANVLTF.